This T cell receptor (beta chain) was sequenced during a study of OX40 agonist ivuxolimab in advanced cancers. Study at large: Patients were treated with intravenous ivuxolimab, dosed at 0.01 to 10 mg/kg and infused every 2 weeks. Three patients responded partially, comprising one with hepatocellular carcinoma and two with cutaneous melanoma. Findings and limits, study-wide: Among the lowest peripheral clonal expansion occurred in 0.1-3.0 mg/kg partial responders. CD4+ and CD8+ blood T cells expanded clonally by week 6 at 0.1 to 3.0 mg/kg.

Within the sample, this clone is medium-sized. What it recognizes is unknown. The CDR3 covers 12 residues. V lost 3 bases, J lost 5 bases, and 7 bases lay in between. Per the germline V gene, CDR1 is SEHNR and CDR2 is FQNEAQ (reference sequence). The repertoire was sequenced with immunoSEQ multiplex PCR; TCRdb's copy has only in-frame clones and lacks some. The sample consists of nearly 65,000 clones, roughly nine tenths of them appearing once. Sequencing was performed on CD4+ or CD8+ T cells sorted from blood, taken in a trial of the OX40 agonist ivuxolimab. This receptor was obtained from an adult with an advanced solid tumor such as melanoma, head and neck, liver or kidney cancer. The V and J genes are TRBV7-9 and TRBJ1-1; no reliable D call. CDR3 region: CASSFPGTEAFF. In nucleotides, the CDR3 is TGTGCCAGCAGCTTCCCCGGGACTGAAGCTTTCTTT.